The clone carrying this TCR beta chain is labeled as medium-sized. Its target is not known. CDR3 size: 15 residues. Trimming at V came to 8 bases and at J to 5 bases, leaving 12 bases not matched to a gene. Peripheral blood genomic DNA, not sorted cells or RNA, was the template. This sample was included in a study of T cell repertoires in aging, cancer and after chemotherapy. About the research overall: The full dataset contained several million TCR reads. Study-level points and caveats: No conclusions about immunological memory after chemotherapy can be drawn from the repertoire data.

Multiplex touch-down PCR with TRB-A/B primers amplified rearranged V-D-J TRB sequences. TCRdb independently ran MiXCR on the multiplex PCR reads; one entry per CDR3 protein. The table has 2,500 to 4,000 distinct CDR3 sequences, roughly 26% seen once. What was sequenced was blood. The source of this sequence is a human donor with a solid tumor. The genes are TRBV12-3 or TRBV12-4 and TRBJ2-3; the match to TRBD2 covers 8 bases. The CDR3 DNA sequence: TGTGCCAGCTCGGGAGGGACGCCTGGGCTAGATACGCAGTATTTT. Its protein is CASSGGTPGLDTQYF.